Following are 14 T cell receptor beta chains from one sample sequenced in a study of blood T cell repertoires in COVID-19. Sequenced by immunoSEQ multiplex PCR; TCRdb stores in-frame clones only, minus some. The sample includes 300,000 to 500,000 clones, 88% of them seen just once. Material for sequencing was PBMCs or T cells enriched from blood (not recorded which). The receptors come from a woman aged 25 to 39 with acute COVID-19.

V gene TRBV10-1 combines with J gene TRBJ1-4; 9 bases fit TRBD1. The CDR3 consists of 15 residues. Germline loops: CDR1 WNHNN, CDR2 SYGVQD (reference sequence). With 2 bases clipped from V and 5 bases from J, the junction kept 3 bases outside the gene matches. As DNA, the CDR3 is TGCGCCAGCAGTGAGGGGACAGGGCAGAATGAAAAACTGTTTTTT. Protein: CASSEGTGQNEKLFF.

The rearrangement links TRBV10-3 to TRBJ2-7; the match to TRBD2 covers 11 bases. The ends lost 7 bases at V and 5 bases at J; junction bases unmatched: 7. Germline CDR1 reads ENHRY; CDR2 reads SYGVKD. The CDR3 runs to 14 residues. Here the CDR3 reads CAITRTSGLNEQYF. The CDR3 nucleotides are TGTGCCATCACCCGGACTAGCGGGCTCAACGAGCAGTACTTC.

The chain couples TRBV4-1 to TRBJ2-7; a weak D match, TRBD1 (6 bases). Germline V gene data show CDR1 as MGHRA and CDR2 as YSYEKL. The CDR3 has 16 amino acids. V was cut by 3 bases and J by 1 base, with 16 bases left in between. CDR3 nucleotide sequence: TGCGCCAGCAGCCAGGATACGGACAGCCTTTCCTACGAGCAGTACTTC. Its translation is CASSQDTDSLSYEQYF.

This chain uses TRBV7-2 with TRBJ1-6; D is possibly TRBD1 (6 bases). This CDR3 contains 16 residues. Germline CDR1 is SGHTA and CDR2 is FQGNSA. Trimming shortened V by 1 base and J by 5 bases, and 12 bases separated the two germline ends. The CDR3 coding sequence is TGTGCCAGCAGCTTAGAGGGGGGGCTGAATAATTCACCCCTCCACTTT. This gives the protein CASSLEGGLNNSPLHF.

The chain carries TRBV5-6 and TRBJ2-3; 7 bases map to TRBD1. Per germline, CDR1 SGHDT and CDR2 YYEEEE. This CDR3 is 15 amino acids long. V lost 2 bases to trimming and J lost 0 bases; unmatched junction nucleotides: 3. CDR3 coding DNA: TGTGCCAGCAGCTTACGGACAGGAAGCACAGATACGCAGTATTTT. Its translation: CASSLRTGSTDTQYF.

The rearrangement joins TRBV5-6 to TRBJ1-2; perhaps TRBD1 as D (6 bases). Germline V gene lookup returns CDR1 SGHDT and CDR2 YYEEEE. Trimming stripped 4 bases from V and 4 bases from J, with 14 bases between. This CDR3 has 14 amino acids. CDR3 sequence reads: CASSRGGGAYGYTF. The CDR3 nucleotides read TGTGCCAGCAGCCGAGGGGGTGGTGCCTATGGCTACACCTTC.

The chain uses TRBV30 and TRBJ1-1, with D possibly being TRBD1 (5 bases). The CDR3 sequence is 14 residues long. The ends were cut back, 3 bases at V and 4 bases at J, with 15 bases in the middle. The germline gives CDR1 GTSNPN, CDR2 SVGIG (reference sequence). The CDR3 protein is CAWRVGRGFTEAFF. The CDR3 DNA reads TGTGCCTGGAGGGTAGGCCGGGGGTTCACTGAAGCTTTCTTT.

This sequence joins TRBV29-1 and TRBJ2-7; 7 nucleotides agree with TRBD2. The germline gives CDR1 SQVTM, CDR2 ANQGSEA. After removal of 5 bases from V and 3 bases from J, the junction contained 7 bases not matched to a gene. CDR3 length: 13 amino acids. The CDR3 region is CSVSQRGLYEQYF. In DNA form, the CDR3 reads TGCAGCGTTTCCCAGCGGGGCCTCTACGAGCAGTACTTC.

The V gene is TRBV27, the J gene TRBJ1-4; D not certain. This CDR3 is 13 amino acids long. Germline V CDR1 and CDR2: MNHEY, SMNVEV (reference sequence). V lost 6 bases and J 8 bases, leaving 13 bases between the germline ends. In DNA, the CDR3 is TGTGCCAGCAGCTCCGGACTGTGGGAAAAACTGTTTTTT. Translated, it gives CASSSGLWEKLFF.

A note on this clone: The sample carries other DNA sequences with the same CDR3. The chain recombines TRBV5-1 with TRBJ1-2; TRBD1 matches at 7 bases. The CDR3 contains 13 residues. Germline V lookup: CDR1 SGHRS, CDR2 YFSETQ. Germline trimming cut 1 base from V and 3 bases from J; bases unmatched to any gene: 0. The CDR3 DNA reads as TGCGCCAGCAGCTTGCAGGGGGACTATGGCTACACCTTC. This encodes CASSLQGDYGYTF.

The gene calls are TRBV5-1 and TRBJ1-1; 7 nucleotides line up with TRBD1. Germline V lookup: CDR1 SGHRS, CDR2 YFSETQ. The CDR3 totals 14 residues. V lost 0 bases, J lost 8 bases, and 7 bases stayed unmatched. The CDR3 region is CASSLVGDSIEAFF. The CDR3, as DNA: TGCGCCAGCAGCTTGGTGGGGGACAGCATAGAAGCTTTCTTT.

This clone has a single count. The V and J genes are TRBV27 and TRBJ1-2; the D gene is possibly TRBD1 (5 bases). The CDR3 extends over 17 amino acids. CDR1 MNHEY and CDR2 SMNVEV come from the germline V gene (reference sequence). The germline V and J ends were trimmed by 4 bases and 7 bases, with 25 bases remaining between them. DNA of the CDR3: TGTGCCAGCAGTTCCCTAAGATCGGACATCTTGACGCTTGGCTACACCTTC. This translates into CASSSLRSDILTLGYTF.

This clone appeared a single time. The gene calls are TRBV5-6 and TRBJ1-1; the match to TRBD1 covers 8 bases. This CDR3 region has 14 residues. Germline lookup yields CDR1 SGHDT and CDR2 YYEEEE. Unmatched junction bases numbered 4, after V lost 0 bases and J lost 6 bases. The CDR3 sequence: CASSLEDRDAEAFF. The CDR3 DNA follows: TGTGCCAGCAGCTTGGAGGACAGGGACGCTGAAGCTTTCTTT.

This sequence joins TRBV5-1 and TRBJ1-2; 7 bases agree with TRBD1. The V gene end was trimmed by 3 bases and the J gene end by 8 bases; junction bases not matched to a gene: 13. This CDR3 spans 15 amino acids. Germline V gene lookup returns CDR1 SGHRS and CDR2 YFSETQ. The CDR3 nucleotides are TGCGCCAGCAGCTGGGACAGAACCCGAGACGGGGGCTACACCTTC. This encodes CASSWDRTRDGGYTF. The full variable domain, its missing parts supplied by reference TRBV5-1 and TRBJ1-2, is KAGVTQTPRYLIKTRGQQVTLSCSPISGHRSVSWYQQTPGQGLQFLFEYFSETQRNKGNFPGRFSGRQFSNSRSEMNVSTLELGDSALYLCASSWDRTRDGGYTFGSGTRLTVV.